This TCR beta chain was profiled in a study of blood T cell repertoires in COVID-19 (dated by TCRdb to 2020 to 2022). Background on the whole study: Collaborator samples came from the United States, Italy and Spain and covered acute and convalescent phases of COVID-19. The prospective study material was composed of cDNA or gDNA derived from T cells, B-cell-depleted T cells, or PBMCs. Subjects who had been exposed to COVID-19, were actively infected with it, or had recovered from it provided the deeply sampled blood TCRbeta repertoires that made up the dataset. The repertoires were released in a freely available public database meant as a resource for research on the immune response to SARS-CoV-2. The samples were drawn from two sources: the first 160 participants of the ongoing ImmuneRACE study, and 1,000 to 1,500 subjects contributed by 6 global collaborators. Sample metadata almost always included a de-identified subject ID, COVID-19 status, age in years and sex. Where available, HLA class I and class II types were taken from metadata supplied by the sample provider and were not determined by assay-based typing.

Beyond this particular receptor, the publication reports: Clinical and demographic metadata were provided uncurated, with the amount varying by source and participant.

TCRbeta CDR3 regions were amplified from genomic DNA by means of the immunoSEQ Assay, a bias-controlled multiplex PCR. In the paper's pipeline: The number of nucleated cells in each sample was estimated from the amplification of reference gene primers within the assay. To quantify the absolute abundance of each unique TCRbeta CDR3 rearrangement, sequence reads were collapsed and filtered. For each sample, productive Simpson clonality was calculated as the square root of Simpson's diversity index over productive rearrangements. As stored in TCRdb, this immuneACCESS dataset retains in-frame rearrangements with V and J assigned. A fraction of the clones does not appear; measured against another copy, unresolved V genes explain less than half of the discrepancy, and the remainder lacks a known reason. V, J and clone size were drawn from that table, and D and trimming were deduced from the DNA. The sample table records 55,000 to 80,000 clones; about 80% of these occur just once. About 16% of the sample rests with the top ten.

The table lists this clone with a count of one. This clone's antigen is unknown. No base quality values were provided; no much bigger clone lies one nucleotide off. Collaborating institutions collected whole blood in K2EDTA tubes following their own protocols. For TCRbeta analysis, collaborator samples were shipped as frozen whole blood, as isolated PBMCs, or as DNA extracted from either sample type. The sequence derives from an elderly man with active COVID-19. The sequenced sample was peripheral blood.

The nucleotide sequence reads TGCGCCAGCAGCCAAGCCATAAGGAGCTCCTACAATGAGCAGTTCTTC. Its amino acids are CASSQAIRSSYNEQFF. The receptor chain draws on TRBV4-3 and TRBJ2-1, with no confident D gene call. V lost 1 base and J lost 0 bases; the stretch between them is 10 bases long. From its cysteine to its phenylalanine, the CDR3 spans 16 amino acids. Only the CDR3 DNA is retained, 48 bases long and in frame from the first base. CDR1 and CDR2, looked up from the germline V gene, are LGHNA and YSLEER.